The TCR beta chain under discussion was sequenced for a study of early T cells in non-severe SARS-CoV-2 infection (dated by TCRdb to about 2021). For the wider study: Bulk RNA from unsorted whole blood was used for TCR sequencing, so alpha and beta chains could not be paired.

Library generation was performed with 5' RACE. TCRdb records NextSeq 500 as the sequencer. To correct for sequencing error and PCR bias, the TCR library protocol tagged individual cDNA molecules with unique molecular identifiers. Both TCR alpha and beta chains were sequenced, and tight co-correlation was observed between alpha and beta sequence abundances in each sample. Under the source paper's analysis protocol: Decombinator V4 was used to annotate the V gene, J gene and CDR3 of the TCR sequences. TCRs were defined as expanded if a significant change between any two time points was detected under a Poisson model with p below 0.0001. TCR abundances were normalised to the total number of TCRs sequenced in each sample and reported as counts per million. MAIT TCRs were defined by TRAV1-2 paired with TRAJ12, TRAJ20 or TRAJ33, and iNKT TCRs by TRAV10 paired with TRAJ18. VDJdb, accessed 1 November 2021, was searched for CMV, EBV and SARS-CoV-2 annotated TCRs, with TCRs annotated for multiple antigens excluded. TCRdb cleaned the public reads at Q25 with fastp, built clones with MiXCR and kept in-frame beta chains. Each record represents a unique CDR3 protein, reported with the most common genes and DNA among its rows. The V and J calls reflect TCRdb's pipeline rather than the authors' work. The sample records 25,000 to 35,000 distinct CDR3 sequences, roughly 4.4% of which are singletons. Of the sample, 9.5% to 12% falls within the top ten clones.

The study was a case-control design nested within a healthcare worker cohort in London, UK, with weekly nasopharyngeal swab PCR tests and blood sampling. Healthcare workers were recruited during the week of the UK lockdown, between 23 and 31 March 2020, and followed weekly for up to 16 weeks. This clonotype occurred many times. The specificity of this receptor is unknown. The input lacks base qualities; no much larger clone sits a single base away. CDR1 and CDR2 (SQVTM, ANQGSEA) derive from the germline V gene. A distance of 16 bases separates the germline ends of V and J, which lose 5 bases and 5 bases respectively. The CDR3, cysteine through phenylalanine, is 14 amino acids long. Only the CDR3 portion is preserved as DNA: 42 bases, with reading frame beginning at the first base. What the research found in general, with its limitations: Matching against VDJdb was skewed toward anti-spike CD8 responses, likely underestimated virus-specific expansions, and missed private and CD4 specificities.

Input material: whole blood. This clonotype was sampled from an adult who was a healthcare worker with PCR-confirmed SARS-CoV-2 infection or an uninfected control (not recorded which). Recombination linked TRBV29-1 to TRBJ2-1; no D gene can be assigned with confidence. The CDR3 here reads CSVSRPDPHNEQFF. The bases read TGCAGCGTTAGCAGGCCCGATCCCCACAATGAGCAGTTCTTC.